A selection of T cell receptor beta chains follows, all from one sample in a study of cytomegalovirus exposure and HLA in healthy donors. Method: immunoSEQ multiplex PCR; TCRdb's copy keeps in-frame clones and lacks some. The profile shows roughly 100,000 clones, around 15% of them singletons. Material for sequencing was PBMCs. The receptor source for this set is a female donor in good health and CMV-seronegative. Each CDR3 is given with its conserved first and last residue. Fields, in order: D gene, V gene, J gene, clone size, CDR3 DNA, CDR3 protein. The D gene is left open where the match is weak. Some rows have no size entry. The others give once, few or many, or a class for an expanded clone.

TRBD2	TRBV5-4	TRBJ2-3	few	TGTGCCAGCAGCTTGGATAGCGGGCGCACAGATACGCAGTATTTT	CASSLDSGRTDTQYF
TRBD1	TRBV10-1	TRBJ2-2	-	TGCGCCAGCAGTGAGTCCGGGGGACAGGACACCGGGGAGCTGTTTTTT	CASSESGGQDTGELFF
-	TRBV4-3	TRBJ1-1	-	TGCGCCAGCAGCCAAGACAGGGACACTGAAGCTTTCTTT	CASSQDRDTEAFF
-	TRBV18	TRBJ2-7	few	TGTGCCAGCTCACCGAGTGGGGCGCCCCACGAGCAGTACTTC	CASSPSGAPHEQYF
TRBD2	TRBV5-1	TRBJ2-3	-	TGCGCCAGCAGCTTTACTAGCGGGGGGGCAGATACGCAGTATTTT	CASSFTSGGADTQYF
-	TRBV5-4	TRBJ2-3	-	TGTGCCAGCACCTCCGGGGGAGCTGTGACAGATACGCAGTATTTT	CASTSGGAVTDTQYF
TRBD1	TRBV18	TRBJ2-7	-	TGTGCCAGCTCACCGGGGACAGATAGCTCCTACGAGCAGTACTTC	CASSPGTDSSYEQYF
-	TRBV5-4	TRBJ1-2	-	TGTGCCAGCAGCTTGAGAGGGAGGGGAGGTAATGGCTACACCTTC	CASSLRGRGGNGYTF
-	TRBV30	TRBJ2-7	-	TGTGCCTGGAGTGTTTTCCCAGGGGCGACCTACGAGCAGTACTTC	CAWSVFPGATYEQYF
-	TRBV7-9	TRBJ2-1	-	TGTGCCAGCAGCTTAGACACATATAGCCGGGGTGAGCAGTTCTTC	CASSLDTYSRGEQFF
TRBD1	TRBV4-1	TRBJ1-3	-	TGCGCCAGCAGCCAAGGCGGGACAGGGCTTTTCAATCTACTGTATTTT	CASSQGGTGLFNLLYF
-	TRBV5-1	TRBJ2-7	-	TGCGCCAGCAGCTTGGAGGGTTCACAGGGCGACCACGAGCAGTACTTC	CASSLEGSQGDHEQYF
TRBD1	TRBV4-3	TRBJ2-2	few	TGCGCCAGCAGCCAGACTACCGGGACAGGGGTGGTCGGGGAGCTGTTTTTT	CASSQTTGTGVVGELFF
-	TRBV20-1	TRBJ1-2	-	TGCAGTGCTGGAGACAGAGGCTACACCTTC	CSAGDRGYTF
-	TRBV4-3	TRBJ1-1	few	TGCGCCAGCAGCCAAGAGGCCCCCCGTGGGAACACTGAAGCTTTCTTT	CASSQEAPRGNTEAFF
-	TRBV5-6	TRBJ2-5	-	TGTGCCAGCAGCCCACACGGGTTTGGAGAGACCCAGTACTTC	CASSPHGFGETQYF
TRBD1	TRBV5-4	TRBJ2-4	-	TGTGCCAGCAGCTTGCAAGGACAGGGGTCAAACATTCAGTACTTC	CASSLQGQGSNIQYF
TRBD2	TRBV9	TRBJ2-5	-	TGTGCCAGCAGCGTAGGAAGTACTAGCGGCCAAGAGACCCAGTACTTC	CASSVGSTSGQETQYF